Shown below are 5 T cell receptor beta chains from a single sample sequenced in a study of shared clonotypes between healthy human individuals. Sequencing was performed with immunoSEQ multiplex PCR; in TCRdb, only in-frame clones are kept and a portion is missing. The table has fewer than 400,000 clones, less than 85% seen once. Sequencing was carried out using memory CD4+ T cells sorted from blood. Stated subset: CD45RA-negative fraction. The receptors shown here come from a man aged 25 to 40 in good health.

This clone was counted only a few times. The rearrangement uses TRBV9 and TRBJ2-7; 7 positions agree with TRBD1. CDR3 length: 17 amino acids. The germline V gene encodes CDR1 SGDLS and CDR2 YYNGEE. V lost 4 bases, J lost 6 bases, and 19 bases stayed unmatched. CDR3 bases: TGTGCCAGCAGCCATTTAAGACAGGGCAATGTAGAGGGCGAGCAGTACTTC. Protein: CASSHLRQGNVEGEQYF.

This clone turned up a few times. The DNA for the CDR3 is TGTGCCAGCAGTGTCTATGGGGACAGGGGGACTAGCGGGACCTACGAGCAGTACTTC. Encoded protein: CASSVYGDRGTSGTYEQYF. The chain carries TRBV6-1 and TRBJ2-7; 13 bases map to TRBD2. V was clipped by 4 bases and J by 2 bases; unmatched bases: 14. This CDR3 spans 19 amino acids. Germline V lookup: CDR1 MNHNS, CDR2 SASEGT.

The V gene is TRBV11-1, the J gene TRBJ2-3; TRBD1 agrees at 7 bases. The CDR3 runs to 12 residues. With V trimmed by 8 bases and J by 3 bases, 2 bases remained unmatched. Germline values: CDR1 SGHAT, CDR2 FQDESV (reference sequence). The DNA for the CDR3 is TGTGCCAGCGGGGACAGAACAGATACGCAGTATTTT. Amino acid sequence: CASGDRTDTQYF.

J is TRBJ1-1 and V is TRBV6-1; D uncertain. Between the trimmed V and J ends, which lost 10 bases and 5 bases, there was a span of 14 bases. This CDR3 contains 12 residues. Germline V gene data show CDR1 as MNHNS and CDR2 as SASEGT. CDR3 region: CATRPAGTEAFF. The DNA for the CDR3 is TGTGCCACCCGGCCAGCGGGGACTGAAGCTTTCTTT.

This clone was counted a single time. The CDR3 loop reads CASSPSAVQPQHF. CDR3 sequence (DNA): TGTGCCAGCTCACCATCAGCTGTTCAGCCCCAGCATTTT. The chain joins TRBV18 to TRBJ1-5, with no clear D. Germline-derived CDR1 and CDR2 are KGHSH and LQKENI. This CDR3 region has 13 residues. The V gene lost 2 bases and the J gene lost 6 bases, with 8 bases spanning the gap.